The clone carrying this T cell receptor beta chain was detected ten times or more. Its antigen is unidentified. Time point noted: patch test 3, about 24 weeks after DPC sensitization. Treatment: therapeutic diphenylcyclopropenone sensitization with weekly scalp DPC. V gave up 1 base and J gave up 3 bases, with 7 bases separating them. The CDR3 spans 14 residues. The data are from a study of human T cells and chemical hapten exposure. Across the whole study: Alopecia areata, totalis and universalis patients, mostly female, were included.

What the library attached to individual cDNA molecules were unique molecular identifiers. TCRdb ran MiXCR on the RACE reads and lists one entry per CDR3 protein. The data hold some 84,000 distinct CDR3 sequences, with 10% to 11% observed a single time. General observations from the study: Counts of TCRs above 1 in 1000 frequency stayed unchanged with DPC sensitization.

The sample in question was whole blood, obtained in connection with sensitization to the hapten diphenylcyclopropenone (DPC). The chain uses TRBV12-3 or TRBV12-4 and TRBJ1-5, with a weak D call TRBD1 (5 bases). This receptor was taken from a woman in her forties or fifties with alopecia areata. Some clones in this sample may be carry-over from other donors' samples. The CDR3 sequence: CASSLGGANQPQHF. CDR3 in DNA: TGTGCCAGCAGTTTAGGAGGGGCCAATCAGCCCCAGCATTTT.